The sequence of this TCR beta chain was determined in a study of shared clonotypes between healthy human individuals. Generated by immunoSEQ multiplex PCR, the TCRdb table keeps only in-frame clones and is missing some. The data show 2 million to 3 million clones, more than 85% seen once. V lost 6 bases and J lost 0, with 12 bases in between. The CDR3 spans 14 residues. The germline gives CDR1 SGHDT, CDR2 YYEEEE. Input material: naive CD4+ T cells from PBMCs. The subset: CD45RA+ positively selected. The TCR was taken from a man aged 18 to 30 in good health. Some clones in this sample may be carry-over from other donors' samples. The chain links TRBV5-6 to TRBJ1-2; D remains ambiguous. Here the CDR3 DNA reads TGTGCCAGCACCAAAGGGAGGGCTAACTATGGCTACACCTTC. Translated, it gives CASTKGRANYGYTF.